One sample yielded the 22 T cell receptor beta chains listed below, sequenced in a study of blood T cell repertoires in COVID-19 (TCRdb year 2020). Libraries were built with the immunoSEQ multiplex PCR assay. The table was pulled from immuneACCESS by TCRdb, which kept in-frame rearrangements only. Such tables lose some clones; where checked, under half of the loss comes from unresolved V genes, and the rest has no known cause. This sample lists roughly 63,000 clones; 88% were detected once. 20% to 25% of the sample is held by the ten biggest clonotypes. The specimen was peripheral blood. Receptors originate from a woman aged 45-59 years with active or convalescent COVID-19.

This clone was counted a single time. The chain joins TRBV14 to TRBJ2-7; 7 nucleotides align to TRBD1. CDR1 is SGHDN and CDR2 is FVKESK in the germline V gene. The CDR3 length is 15 residues. Trimming took 1 base from V and 5 from J; bases not matched to a gene: 8. The CDR3 DNA sequence: TGTGCCAGCAGCCAAGTGAGGGGGCGCGTAAACGAGCAGTACTTC. This sequence encodes CASSQVRGRVNEQYF.

The CDR3 is CASSFTDLQETQYF. CDR3 coding DNA: TGTGCCAGCAGCTTTACCGACTTACAAGAGACCCAGTACTTC. The rearrangement uses TRBV7-9 and TRBJ2-5, with D unresolved. V gave up 3 bases and J gave up 2 bases, with 10 bases separating them. The CDR3 totals 14 residues. The germline CDR1 and CDR2 sequences are SEHNR and FQNEAQ (reference sequence).

This chain connects TRBV27 to TRBJ2-7; a weak D match, TRBD1 (6 bases). CDR1 and CDR2 from the germline V gene are MNHEY and SMNVEV (reference sequence). Trimming removed 8 bases from V and 2 bases from J, with 13 bases in between. There are 13 residues in the CDR3. This CDR3 reads CASRDIIAYEQYF. CDR3 DNA: TGTGCCAGCCGGGACATAATAGCCTACGAGCAGTACTTC.

The chain recombines TRBV18 with TRBJ2-2; 9 bases map to TRBD2. Germline V gives CDR1 KGHSH, CDR2 LQKENI. The CDR3 totals 17 residues. Losses at the gene ends were 2 bases for V and 4 bases for J; bases not matched to a gene: 8. CDR3: CASSPDSGSPSTGELFF. CDR3 nucleotides: TGTGCCAGCTCACCAGATAGCGGGAGTCCTTCCACCGGGGAGCTGTTTTTT.

This chain links TRBV7-3 with TRBJ2-3; 12 bases are a match to TRBD2. The CDR3 is made up of 18 amino acids. V shed 5 bases and J 1 base; nucleotides not matched to a gene: 10. Germline lookup yields CDR1 SGHTA and CDR2 FQGTGA. The CDR3 loop is CASSLAGLAGFGTDTQYF. CDR3 nucleotides: TGTGCCAGCAGCCTTGCCGGACTAGCGGGATTTGGCACAGATACGCAGTATTTT.

The rearrangement uses TRBV7-6 and TRBJ1-4; D is uncertain. Germline V gives CDR1 SGHVS, CDR2 FNYEAQ. The CDR3 totals 14 residues. Trimming left V 1 base short and J 10 bases short, with 13 bases between. Here the CDR3 DNA reads TGTGCCAGCAGCTTAGGTCAGATCGGAGGAAAACTGTTTTTT. Translated: CASSLGQIGGKLFF. Full variable domain (outside the CDR3, taken from reference TRBV7-6 and TRBJ1-4): GAGVSQSPRYKVTKRGQDVALRCDPISGHVSLYWYRQALGQGPEFLTYFNYEAQQDKSGLPNDRFSAERPEGSISTLTIQRTEQRDSAMYRCASSLGQIGGKLFFGSGTQLSVL.

The chain joins TRBV10-3 to TRBJ1-1; 7 positions match TRBD1. CDR1 is ENHRY, CDR2 SYGVKD, per germline. J was trimmed by 1 base and V by 6 bases; bases with no gene match: 8. The CDR3 has 15 amino acids. The CDR3 protein is CAIRRTGAENTEAFF. CDR3 DNA sequence: TGTGCCATCAGGCGAACAGGGGCGGAGAACACTGAAGCTTTCTTT.

This clone was observed a few times. The rearrangement uses TRBV19 and TRBJ2-1; D perhaps matches TRBD2 (5 bases). This CDR3 comprises 16 residues. The ends were cut back, 2 bases at V and 0 bases at J, with 11 bases in the middle. Germline V gene lookup returns CDR1 LNHDA and CDR2 SQIVND (reference sequence). Here the CDR3 reads CASSIPGVFSYNEQFF. Written as DNA, the CDR3 is TGTGCCAGTAGTATACCCGGGGTTTTCTCCTACAATGAGCAGTTCTTC.

This rearrangement joins TRBV19 to TRBJ2-1, with a possible D match to TRBD2 (6 bases). Germline CDR1 reads LNHDA; CDR2 reads SQIVND (reference sequence). The V end was cut by 9 bases, the J end by 4 bases, with 19 bases between. The CDR3 is made up of 15 amino acids. The CDR3 sequence: CASRRTGTSYNEQFF. Written as DNA, the CDR3 is TGTGCCAGCCGGCGCACCGGGACTTCTTACAATGAGCAGTTCTTC. Full variable domain (missing parts from reference TRBV19 and TRBJ2-1): DGGITQSPKYLFRKEGQNVTLSCEQNLNHDAMYWYRQDPGQGLRLIYYSQIVNDFQKGDIAEGYSVSREKKESFPLTVTSAQKNPTAFYLCASRRTGTSYNEQFFGPGTRLTVL.

V and J are TRBV11-2 and TRBJ2-7, with D possibly being TRBD2 (6 bases). The V end lost 5 bases, the J end lost 6 bases, and 17 bases lay between the germline ends. The CDR3 is made up of 14 amino acids. Germline CDR1 is SGHAT and CDR2 is FQNNGV. CDR3 bases: TGTGCCAGCAGCCCCGGGACCCTGGGGGGCGAGCAGTACTTC. Translated, it gives CASSPGTLGGEQYF.

This chain joins TRBV7-2 and TRBJ1-5; a possible D gene is TRBD1 (6 bases). CDR1 and CDR2 (germline): SGHTA, FQGNSA. V lost 1 base and J lost 5, with 15 bases in between. The CDR3 is 16 residues long. CDR3 sequence reads: CASSLVGGPAYQPQHF. The CDR3 DNA sequence: TGTGCCAGCAGCTTAGTGGGGGGGCCAGCCTATCAGCCCCAGCATTTT.

This chain uses TRBV30 with TRBJ1-4; D may be TRBD1 (5 bases). The CDR3 has 17 residues. V was cut by 4 bases and J by 0 bases, with 18 bases left in between. Germline V CDR1 and CDR2: GTSNPN, SVGIG (reference sequence). The DNA of the CDR3 is TGTGCCTGGACTACCCGGGTTTGGGGGGCAACTAATGAAAAACTGTTTTTT. Translating gives CAWTTRVWGATNEKLFF.

Turning to this clone: The junction shows a germline mismatch at one end, possibly a read error. V gene TRBV7-7 combines with J gene TRBJ2-1; 7 bases are shared with TRBD2. The V gene's germline CDR1 is SSHAT and CDR2 FNYEAQ (reference sequence). CDR3 length: 17 amino acids. CDR3 region: CASSHGLRGSPYNEQFF. As DNA, the CDR3 is TGTGCTAGCAGCCACGGCTTGCGGGGGTCCCCCTACAATGAGCAGTTCTTC.

The chain is built from TRBV27 and TRBJ2-7, with a tentative D call TRBD1 (5 bases). This CDR3 region has 12 residues. Germline assignment: CDR1 MNHEY and CDR2 SMNVEV (reference sequence). Trimming removed 1 base from V and 7 bases from J, with 8 bases in between. Here the CDR3 DNA reads TGTGCCAGCAGTTTATGGGGCAGGGAGCAGTACTTC. Protein product: CASSLWGREQYF.

V usage is TRBV4-1 and J usage is TRBJ2-7, with 7 bases aligning to TRBD1. Germline CDR1 and CDR2: MGHRA and YSYEKL. Trimming cost V 3 bases and J 5 bases; bases outside gene matches: 13. CDR3 length: 16 residues. Here the CDR3 reads CASSQEVDRPDDEQYF. DNA for the CDR3: TGCGCCAGCAGCCAGGAAGTGGACAGGCCAGACGACGAGCAGTACTTC.

This chain joins TRBV11-2 and TRBJ2-2; perhaps TRBD1 as D (5 bases). Per germline, CDR1 SGHAT and CDR2 FQNNGV. The germline V and J ends were trimmed by 5 bases and 8 bases, with 15 bases remaining between them. The CDR3 runs 14 residues. CDR3 sequence: CASSPIAQGGELFF. CDR3 in DNA: TGTGCCAGCAGCCCCATCGCGCAGGGAGGGGAGCTGTTTTTT. Filled out from reference TRBV11-2 and TRBJ2-2, the complete variable domain reads EAGVAQSPRYKIIEKRQSVAFWCNPISGHATLYWYQQILGQGPKLLIQFQNNGVVDDSQLPKDRFSAERLKGVDSTLKIQPAKLEDSAVYLCASSPIAQGGELFFGEGSRLTVL.

On this clone: The germline gene is not matched at one end of the junction; a read error may be the cause. The chain joins TRBV7-7 to TRBJ2-3; 7 bases are a match to TRBD2. This CDR3 contains 15 residues. Germline V lookup: CDR1 SSHAT, CDR2 FNYEAQ (reference sequence). Here the CDR3 DNA reads TGTGCTAGCAGCTTAGCACATGGCGGGGGAGATACGCAGTATTTT. Translation: CASSLAHGGGDTQYF.

V is TRBV12-3 or TRBV12-4 and J is TRBJ2-7; D is possibly TRBD1 (6 bases). The CDR3 covers 12 residues. V was cut by 5 bases and J by 2 bases, with 7 bases left in between. DNA for the CDR3: TGTGCCAGCAGTGAGGGGGCCTACGAGCAGTACTTC. This sequence encodes CASSEGAYEQYF.

As regards this clone: One end of the junction is discordant with germline, which a read error may explain. This chain joins TRBV7-7 and TRBJ2-7; 9 nucleotides align to TRBD1. The V gene's germline CDR1 is SSHAT and CDR2 FNYEAQ (reference sequence). The CDR3 spans 15 residues. Here the CDR3 DNA reads TGTGCTAGCAGCCTGGACAGGGGAGGCTCCTACGAGCAGTACTTC. It translates to CASSLDRGGSYEQYF.

The CDR3 DNA follows: TGTGCCAGCAGCCGATCTCACCGAGACACAGATACGCAGTATTTT. Protein product: CASSRSHRDTDTQYF. This chain links TRBV3-1 (or the pseudogene TRBV3-2) with TRBJ2-3; D unclear. The germline V gene has CDR1 LGHDT and CDR2 YNNKEL (reference sequence). The CDR3 spans 15 residues. The V end lost 4 bases, the J end lost 2 bases, and 13 bases lay between the germline ends.

This clone was observed a single time. V is TRBV10-3 and J is TRBJ2-5, with 8 bases that match TRBD1. This CDR3 contains 16 residues. V gave up 0 bases and J gave up 5 bases; unmatched junction bases: 8. CDR1 is ENHRY, CDR2 SYGVKD, per germline. CDR3 protein: CAISESSGGWLETQYF. As DNA, the CDR3 is TGTGCCATCAGTGAGTCGTCAGGGGGCTGGTTGGAGACCCAGTACTTC.

The CDR3 DNA sequence: TGTGCCAGCAGTGATAATAGAAACACCGGGGAGCTGTTTTTT. Residues: CASSDNRNTGELFF. The rearrangement joins TRBV2 to TRBJ2-2, with no clear D. This CDR3 is 14 amino acids long. Germline V CDR1 and CDR2: SNHLY, FYNNEI. Trimming took 3 bases from V and 2 from J, leaving 7 bases between them.